Listed below are T cell receptor beta chains from one sample, sequenced in a study of shared clonotypes between healthy human individuals. The repertoire was sequenced with immunoSEQ multiplex PCR; TCRdb's copy has only in-frame clones and lacks some. Counted here are a few million clones, roughly 95% occurring once; the ten biggest clones make up less than 0.15%. The sample comprised naive CD4+ T cells sorted from blood. These receptors originate from a man in his late teens or twenties in good health. Both conserved end residues are part of each CDR3.

j_call	v_call	cdr3_aa
TRBJ2-5	TRBV5-4	CASSETSGGPGYQETQYF
TRBJ2-1	TRBV19	CASSIGGGTSGNNEQFF
TRBJ2-6	TRBV4-1	CASSQGGISTSGANVLTF
TRBJ2-1	TRBV2	CASSLDLLDEQFF
TRBJ1-1	TRBV7-9	CASSHETNTEAFF
TRBJ1-2	TRBV28	CASGTPNYGYTF
TRBJ2-7	TRBV25-1	CASMGDRESSYEQYF
TRBJ1-6	TRBV25-1	CASSDSGRKLSPLHF
TRBJ1-6	TRBV28	CASSLDLSSYNSPLHF
TRBJ1-4	TRBV4-2	CASSQDPFGTPATNEKLFF
TRBJ1-2	TRBV6-1	CASSEDQLYGYTF
TRBJ2-1	TRBV5-1	CASSLGQDYNEQFF
TRBJ1-3	TRBV7-9	CASSWTGPGNTIYF
TRBJ1-5	TRBV10-3	CAIQATGLSNQPQHF
TRBJ2-1	TRBV12-5	CASGQSGRNEQFF
TRBJ1-1	TRBV14	CASSQAPGTEAFF
TRBJ2-7	TRBV5-1	CASSLAGDEQYF
TRBJ2-1	TRBV30	CAWSGLGLGEQFF
TRBJ2-7	TRBV4-2	CASSQDSTSGGAYEQYF
TRBJ1-4	TRBV19	CASSKEKTTGGEKLFF
TRBJ2-7	TRBV7-2	CASSSTGTGVYEQYF
TRBJ2-7	TRBV5-1	CASNWTGNKLVFEQYF
TRBJ2-3	TRBV5-1	CASSASGGATDTQYF
TRBJ2-7	TRBV28	CASSLQGNGDSYEQYF
TRBJ2-7	TRBV7-9	CASSFLQGPYEQYF
TRBJ1-2	TRBV18	CASSPGGDSGYTF
TRBJ2-7	TRBV21-1	CASSKAAGGRIYEQYF
TRBJ1-1	TRBV20-1	CSARGTEAFF
TRBJ2-4	TRBV7-6	CASSSFGSIQYF
TRBJ2-7	TRBV11-2	CASSLRLAGISYEQYF
TRBJ2-1	TRBV28	CASSSYNEQFF
TRBJ1-2	TRBV28	CASRLQGAFGYTF
TRBJ1-1	TRBV6-1	CASSEGGHLGTEAFF
TRBJ2-3	TRBV10-1	CASNPGQSTDTQYF
TRBJ1-4	TRBV6-1	CASSTGYWEKLFF
TRBJ2-5	TRBV6-5	CASSYSPDQETQYF
TRBJ1-4	TRBV10-3	CATKMDRSAEKLFF
TRBJ2-2	TRBV10-3	CAITADGTGELFF
TRBJ1-6	TRBV18	CASSPLQDSPLHF
TRBJ2-7	TRBV27	CASQGLGEQYF
TRBJ2-7	TRBV9	CASSPRTSGGLNEQYF
TRBJ1-1	TRBV10-2	CASLQGDTEAFF
TRBJ1-5	TRBV2	CASSSQQGDRQPQHF
TRBJ2-7	TRBV28	CASRNSGGPSYEQYF
TRBJ2-5	TRBV30	CAWSVGFAGTETQYF
TRBJ1-2	TRBV19	CASSIRGAENGYTF
TRBJ1-1	TRBV18	CASSPPKTQPRDERGEAFF
TRBJ1-1	TRBV2	CASSESVSEAFF
TRBJ2-7	TRBV10-3	CAISDRAETSYEQYF
TRBJ2-5	TRBV4-1	CASSQGAWETQYF
TRBJ2-7	TRBV28	CASRPGQRYEQYF
TRBJ1-1	TRBV7-2	CASSLAVDRNTEAFF
TRBJ1-5	TRBV4-1	CASSQGTGLSNQPQHF
TRBJ1-4	TRBV6-1	CASKTGAANEKLFF
TRBJ2-2	TRBV30	CAWSVLRTSGYTGELFF